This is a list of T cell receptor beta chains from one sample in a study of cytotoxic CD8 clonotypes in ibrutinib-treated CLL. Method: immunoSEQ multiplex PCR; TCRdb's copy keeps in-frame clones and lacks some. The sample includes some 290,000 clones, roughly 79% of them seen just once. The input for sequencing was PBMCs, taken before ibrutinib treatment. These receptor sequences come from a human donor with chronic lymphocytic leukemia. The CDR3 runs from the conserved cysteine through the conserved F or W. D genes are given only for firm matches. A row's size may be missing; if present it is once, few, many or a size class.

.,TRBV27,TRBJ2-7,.,CASSYSGTSSYEQYF,TGTGCCAGCAGTTATTCCGGGACATCCTCCTACGAGCAGTACTTC
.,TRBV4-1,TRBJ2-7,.,CASSQDPALEQYF,TGCGCCAGCAGCCAAGATCCCGCCCTCGAGCAGTACTTC
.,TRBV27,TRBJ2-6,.,CASSLFSGGRAGGANVLTF,TGTGCCAGCAGTTTATTTTCAGGTGGACGCGCCGGAGGGGCCAACGTCCTGACTTTC
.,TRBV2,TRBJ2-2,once,CASMSRGLNTGELFF,TGTGCCAGCATGTCGCGGGGTCTCAACACCGGGGAGCTGTTTTTT
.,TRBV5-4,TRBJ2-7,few,CASSGGFDYEQYF,TGTGCCAGCAGCGGGGGTTTTGACTACGAGCAGTACTTC
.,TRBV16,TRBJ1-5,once,CASSHPWGGSQPQHF,TGTGCCAGCAGCCACCCCTGGGGGGGGTCTCAGCCCCAGCATTTT
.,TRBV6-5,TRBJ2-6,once,CASTPTGANVLTF,TGTGCCAGCACTCCCACTGGGGCCAACGTCCTGACTTTC
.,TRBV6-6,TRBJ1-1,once,CATSARLNTEAFF,TGTGCCACCTCGGCTAGGCTGAACACTGAAGCTTTCTTT
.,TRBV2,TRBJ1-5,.,CASRTDDRPQHF,TGTGCCAGCAGGACAGACGATCGACCCCAGCATTTT
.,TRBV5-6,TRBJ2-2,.,CASSLASLTGELFF,TGTGCCAGCAGCTTGGCCTCTCTCACCGGGGAGCTGTTTTTT
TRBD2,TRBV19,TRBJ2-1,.,CASSIALRTSGGNEQFF,TGTGCCAGTAGTATAGCTCTTAGGACTAGCGGGGGCAATGAGCAGTTCTTC
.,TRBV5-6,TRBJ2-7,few,CASSLYRATYEQYF,TGTGCCAGCAGCCTATACAGGGCCACCTACGAGCAGTACTTC
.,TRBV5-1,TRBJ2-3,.,CASSPELADSDTQYF,TGCGCCAGCAGCCCAGAACTAGCAGATTCAGATACGCAGTATTTT
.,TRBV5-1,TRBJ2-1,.,CASSLVSEVFSGEQFF,TGCGCCAGCAGCTTGGTTAGCGAGGTCTTTTCGGGTGAGCAGTTCTTC
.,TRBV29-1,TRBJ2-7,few,CSVEVIGGFSYEQYF,TGCAGCGTTGAAGTCATTGGGGGTTTCTCCTACGAGCAGTACTTC
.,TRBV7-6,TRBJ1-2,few,CASSLGGAGFRGYTF,TGTGCCAGCAGCTTAGGCGGGGCCGGTTTCAGGGGCTACACCTTC
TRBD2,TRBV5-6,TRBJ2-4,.,CASSFLAGHLSLAKNIQYF,TGTGCCAGCAGCTTCCTAGCGGGTCACCTGAGTTTAGCCAAAAACATTCAGTACTTC
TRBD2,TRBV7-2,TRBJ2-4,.,CASSPGLAAMLQYF,TGTGCCAGCAGCCCTGGACTAGCCGCCATGCTTCAGTACTTC
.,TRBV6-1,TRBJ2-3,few,CASSDIGWVDWYF,TGTGCCAGCAGTGATATTGGATGGGTCGACTGGTATTTT
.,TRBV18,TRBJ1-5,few,CASSPSPVKSNQPQHF,TGTGCCAGCTCACCGAGCCCTGTTAAGAGCAATCAGCCCCAGCATTTT
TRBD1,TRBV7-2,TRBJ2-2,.,CASSFVGGGTGELFF,TGTGCCAGCAGCTTCGTAGGGGGCGGCACCGGGGAGCTGTTTTTT
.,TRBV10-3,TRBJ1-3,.,CAISVRSSGNTIYF,TGTGCCATCAGTGTTCGGTCGTCGGGAAACACCATATATTTT
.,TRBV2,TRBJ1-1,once,CASSKGETEAFF,TGTGCCAGCAGTAAGGGGGAAACTGAAGCTTTCTTT
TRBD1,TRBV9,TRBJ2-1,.,CASSVEAGGRGEQFF,TGTGCCAGCAGCGTAGAGGCAGGGGGTAGGGGTGAGCAGTTCTTC
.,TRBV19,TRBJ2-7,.,CASSVQITPYEQYF,TGTGCCAGTAGTGTACAGATTACCCCCTACGAGCAGTACTTC
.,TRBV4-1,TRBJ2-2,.,CASSPGLNTGELFF,TGCGCCAGCAGCCCAGGGCTGAACACCGGGGAGCTGTTTTTT
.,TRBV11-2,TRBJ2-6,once,CASSLDRRGSSGANVLTF,TGTGCCAGCAGCTTAGATCGAAGGGGGAGCTCTGGGGCCAACGTCCTGACTTTC
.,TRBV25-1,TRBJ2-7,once,CASRPDTGQYGHYEQYF,TGTGCCAGCAGGCCCGACACCGGACAGTACGGTCACTACGAGCAGTACTTC
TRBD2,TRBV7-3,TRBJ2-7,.,CASSSISGINEQYF,TGTGCCAGCAGCTCGATTAGCGGGATCAACGAGCAGTACTTC